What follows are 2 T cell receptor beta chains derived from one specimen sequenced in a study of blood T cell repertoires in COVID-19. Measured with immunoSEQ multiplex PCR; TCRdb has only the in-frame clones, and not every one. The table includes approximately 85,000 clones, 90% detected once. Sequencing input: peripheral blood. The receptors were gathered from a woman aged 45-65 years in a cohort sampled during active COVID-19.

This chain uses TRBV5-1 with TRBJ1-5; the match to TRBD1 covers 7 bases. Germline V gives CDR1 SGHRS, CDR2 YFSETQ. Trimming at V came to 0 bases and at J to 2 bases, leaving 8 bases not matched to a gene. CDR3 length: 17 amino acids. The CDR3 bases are TGCGCCAGCAGCTTGGATGGAGGGGGCAGCGGCAATCAGCCCCAGCATTTT. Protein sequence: CASSLDGGGSGNQPQHF. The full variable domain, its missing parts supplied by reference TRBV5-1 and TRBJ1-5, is KAGVTQTPRYLIKTRGQQVTLSCSPISGHRSVSWYQQTPGQGLQFLFEYFSETQRNKGNFPGRFSGRQFSNSRSEMNVSTLELGDSALYLCASSLDGGGSGNQPQHFGDGTRLSIL.

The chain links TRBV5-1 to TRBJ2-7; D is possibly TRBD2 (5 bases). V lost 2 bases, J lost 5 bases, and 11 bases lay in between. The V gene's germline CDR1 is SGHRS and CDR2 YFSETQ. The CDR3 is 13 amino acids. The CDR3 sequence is CASSLEGPNEQYF. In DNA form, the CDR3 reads TGCGCCAGCAGCTTAGAGGGCCCCAACGAGCAGTACTTC.